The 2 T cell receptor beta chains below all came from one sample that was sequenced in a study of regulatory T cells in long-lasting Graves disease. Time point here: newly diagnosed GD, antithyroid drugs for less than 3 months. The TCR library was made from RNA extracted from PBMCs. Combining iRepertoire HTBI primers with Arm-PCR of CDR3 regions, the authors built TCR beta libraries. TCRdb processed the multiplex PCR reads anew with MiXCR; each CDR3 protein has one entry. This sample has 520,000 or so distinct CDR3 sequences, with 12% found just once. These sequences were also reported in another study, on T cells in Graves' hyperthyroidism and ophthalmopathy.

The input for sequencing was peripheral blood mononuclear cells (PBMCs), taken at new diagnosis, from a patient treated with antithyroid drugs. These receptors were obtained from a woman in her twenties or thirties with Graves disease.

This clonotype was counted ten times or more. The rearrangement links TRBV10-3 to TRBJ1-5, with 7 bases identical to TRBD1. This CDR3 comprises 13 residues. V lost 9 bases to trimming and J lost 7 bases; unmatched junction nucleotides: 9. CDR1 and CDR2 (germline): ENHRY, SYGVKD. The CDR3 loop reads CAISDRVDQPQHF. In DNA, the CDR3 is TGTGCCATTAGCGACAGGGTCGACCAGCCCCAGCATTTT.

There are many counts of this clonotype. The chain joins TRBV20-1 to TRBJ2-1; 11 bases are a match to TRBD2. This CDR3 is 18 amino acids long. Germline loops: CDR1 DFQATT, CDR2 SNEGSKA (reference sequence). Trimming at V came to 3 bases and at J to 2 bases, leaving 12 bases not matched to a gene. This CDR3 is CSASSGLADYMAYNEQFF. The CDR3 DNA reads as TGCAGTGCTAGCTCGGGACTAGCGGATTACATGGCCTACAATGAGCAGTTCTTC.